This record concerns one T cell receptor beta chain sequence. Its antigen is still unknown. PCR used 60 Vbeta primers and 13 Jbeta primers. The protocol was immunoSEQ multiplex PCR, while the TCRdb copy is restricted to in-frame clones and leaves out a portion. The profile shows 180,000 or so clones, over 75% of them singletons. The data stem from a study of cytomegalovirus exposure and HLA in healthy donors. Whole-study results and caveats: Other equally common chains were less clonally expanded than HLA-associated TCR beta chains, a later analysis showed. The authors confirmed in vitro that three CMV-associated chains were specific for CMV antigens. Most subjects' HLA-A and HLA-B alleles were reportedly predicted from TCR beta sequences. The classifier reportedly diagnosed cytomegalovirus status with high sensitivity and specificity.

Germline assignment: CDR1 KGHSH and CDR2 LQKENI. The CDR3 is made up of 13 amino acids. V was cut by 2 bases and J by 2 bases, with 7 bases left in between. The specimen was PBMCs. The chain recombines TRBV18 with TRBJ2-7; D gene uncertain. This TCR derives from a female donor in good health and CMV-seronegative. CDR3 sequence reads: CASSPGGTYEQYF. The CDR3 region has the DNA TGTGCCAGCTCACCAGGCGGTACCTACGAGCAGTACTTC.